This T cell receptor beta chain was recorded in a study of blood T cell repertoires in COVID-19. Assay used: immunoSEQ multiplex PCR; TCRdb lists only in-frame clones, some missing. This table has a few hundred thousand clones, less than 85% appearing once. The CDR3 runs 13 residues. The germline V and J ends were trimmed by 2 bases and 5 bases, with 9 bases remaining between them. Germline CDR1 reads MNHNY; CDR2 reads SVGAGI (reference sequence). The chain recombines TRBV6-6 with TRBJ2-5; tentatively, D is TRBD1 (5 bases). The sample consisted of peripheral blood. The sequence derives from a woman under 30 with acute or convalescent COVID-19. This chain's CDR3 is CASSYRGGETQYF. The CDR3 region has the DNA TGTGCCAGCAGTTACAGGGGCGGTGAGACCCAGTACTTC.